The 17 T cell receptor beta chains reported below all come from one sample, sequenced in a study of glioma-infiltrating T cells (dated by TCRdb to 2016 to 2018). Instrument on record: Illumina MiSeq. TCR alpha and beta CDR3 regions were amplified with the iRepertoire nested amplicon-rescue multiplex PCR (arm-PCR) platform from RNA. TCRdb cleaned the public reads at Q25 with fastp, built clones with MiXCR and kept in-frame beta chains. Merged by CDR3 protein, the rows form single entries marked with the most common genes and DNA. The sample records over 130,000 distinct CDR3 sequences, approximately 40% of which are singletons. The top ten constitute 20% of the sample. Input material: glioma tissue, nonneoplastic brain tissue, or PBMCs (not recorded which). The receptor set was obtained from a human donor with low-grade glioma or glioblastoma, undergoing nonglioma brain surgery, or in good health (not recorded which).

The V and J genes are TRBV2 and TRBJ1-1; 7 bases fit TRBD1. The CDR3 loop spans 14 amino acids. With 2 bases clipped from V and 4 bases from J, the junction kept 4 bases outside the gene matches. Germline V gene lookup returns CDR1 SNHLY and CDR2 FYNNEI. The CDR3 spells CASSEWTGSTEAFF. The CDR3 nucleotides are TGTGCCAGCAGTGAATGGACAGGTAGCACTGAAGCTTTCTTT. Looking up the rest from reference TRBV2 and TRBJ1-1 gives the full variable domain: EPEVTQTPSHQVTQMGQEVILRCVPISNHLYFYWYRQILGQKVEFLVSFYNNEISEKSEIFDDQFSVERPDGSNFTLKIRSTKLEDSAMYFCASSEWTGSTEAFFGQGTRLTVV.

The chain is built from TRBV6-2 or TRBV6-3 and TRBJ2-1; 8 bases align to TRBD1. The CDR3 is 15 residues long. Germline CDR1 and CDR2: MNHEY and SVGEGT. V shed 2 bases and J 5 bases; nucleotides not matched to a gene: 5. The CDR3, as DNA: TGTGCCAGCAGTTACGGCCAGGGGGCGAACAATGAGCAGTTCTTC. Its translation is CASSYGQGANNEQFF.

This clonotype occurred a few times. The rearrangement joins TRBV15 to TRBJ2-1, with D tentatively TRBD1 (8 bases). V was trimmed by 1 base and J by 5 bases, leaving 15 bases between them. CDR1 is LNHNV, CDR2 YYDKDF, per germline (reference sequence). CDR3 length: 16 amino acids. The CDR3 loop is CATSRATGGAHNEQFF. For the CDR3, the DNA is TGTGCCACCAGCAGAGCCACAGGGGGGGCCCACAATGAGCAGTTCTTC.

CDR3 coding DNA: TGCAGTGCTAAAACAGGGACTAGCAATCAGCCCCAGCATTTT. Protein: CSAKTGTSNQPQHF. The J gene is TRBJ1-5, the V gene TRBV20-1; the D gene is possibly TRBD1 (6 bases). Germline CDR1 is DFQATT and CDR2 is SNEGSKA (reference sequence). The CDR3 is 14 residues long. Trimming removed 4 bases at V and 0 bases at J, with 10 bases between.

The chain joins TRBV15 to TRBJ2-5; tentative D call: TRBD1 (6 bases). In germline, CDR1 is LNHNV, CDR2 YYDKDF (reference sequence). V lost 0 bases and J 5 bases, leaving 13 bases between the germline ends. The CDR3 sequence is 15 residues long. In DNA, the CDR3 is TGTGCCACCAGCAGAGATTTGGGGGCGCCGGAGACCCAGTACTTC. Translating it yields CATSRDLGAPETQYF.

This clonotype was counted a few times. V is TRBV28 and J is TRBJ1-2; D perhaps matches TRBD1 (6 bases). This CDR3 spans 17 amino acids. The germline V and J ends were trimmed by 3 bases and 2 bases, with 19 bases remaining between them. Germline CDR1 reads MDHEN; CDR2 reads SYDVKM. CDR3 region: CASSLFRVTGTNYGYTF. The CDR3 DNA follows: TGTGCCAGCAGTTTGTTTCGTGTGACAGGAACAAACTATGGCTACACCTTC.

Comment on this clonotype: This sequence may be a read error, since a much larger clone differs from it by one base. The chain carries TRBV6-2 or TRBV6-3 and TRBJ2-1, with 8 bases that match TRBD2. CDR1 MNHEY and CDR2 SVGEGT come from the germline V gene. The CDR3 spans 15 residues. V lost 8 bases to trimming and J lost 6 bases; unmatched junction nucleotides: 12. For the CDR3, the DNA is TGTGCCAGCGGTCGTTCTGGACTAGCTTCCAATGAGCAGTTCTTC. Its translation: CASGRSGLASNEQFF.

V is TRBV5-4 and J is TRBJ2-1, with D possibly being TRBD2 (5 bases). This CDR3 is 13 amino acids long. Per the germline V gene, CDR1 is SGHNT and CDR2 is YYREEE (reference sequence). Deletions cut 0 bases from V and 6 bases from J, with 7 bases between. In DNA form, the CDR3 reads TGTGCCAGCAGCTTGGAGCGGCGCAATGAGCAGTTCTTC. This encodes CASSLERRNEQFF.

The chain carries TRBV20-1 and TRBJ1-1; the D is unclear. The germline gives CDR1 DFQATT, CDR2 SNEGSKA (reference sequence). Deletions cut 8 bases from V and 5 bases from J, with 9 bases between. The CDR3 runs 10 residues. As DNA, the CDR3 is TGCAGTTTCCGGTGGACTGAAGCTTTCTTT. Protein sequence: CSFRWTEAFF.

The chain has TRBV6-6 and TRBJ1-1; tentative D call: TRBD1 (6 bases). Per the germline V gene, CDR1 is MNHNY and CDR2 is SVGAGI (reference sequence). V was clipped by 2 bases and J by 5 bases, with 12 bases between them. The CDR3 has 14 amino acids. DNA of the CDR3: TGTGCCAGCAGTTACAGGGGGAAGAAGACTGAAGCTTTCTTT. Its translation: CASSYRGKKTEAFF.

The genes are TRBV6-8 and TRBJ2-7, with a possible D match to TRBD1 (6 bases). V shed 2 bases and J shed 2 bases, with 19 bases lying between them. The CDR3 consists of 17 residues. Germline assignment: CDR1 MNHGY and CDR2 SAAAGT. The CDR3 DNA sequence: TGTGCCAGCAGTTACCCGACAGGAGTTAAGACGACCTACGAGCAGTACTTC. This gives the protein CASSYPTGVKTTYEQYF.

The gene calls are TRBV27 and TRBJ2-7; 7 bases line up with TRBD1. V trimming: 2 bases; J trimming: 1 base; junction bases outside the gene matches: 2. This CDR3 is built from 14 residues. Per the germline V gene, CDR1 is MNHEY and CDR2 is SMNVEV (reference sequence). The CDR3 protein is CASSLRGPSYEQYF. CDR3 sequence (DNA): TGTGCCAGCAGTTTAAGGGGGCCGTCCTACGAGCAGTACTTC.

V usage is TRBV6-5 and J usage is TRBJ2-1, with a possible D match to TRBD2 (5 bases). Germline V gene data show CDR1 as MNHEY and CDR2 as SVGAGI. Trimming cost V 2 bases and J 8 bases, with 13 bases left between them. CDR3 size: 14 residues. The CDR3 nucleotides are TGTGCCAGCAGTTACGCATTAGCGAGGGATGAGCAGTTCTTC. The encoded protein is CASSYALARDEQFF.

This clonotype was seen at least ten times. This chain connects TRBV15 to TRBJ2-1, with 7 bases aligning to TRBD2. This CDR3 contains 14 residues. With 1 base clipped from V and 7 bases from J, the junction kept 4 bases outside the gene matches. From germline, CDR1 is LNHNV and CDR2 YYDKDF (reference sequence). CDR3 nucleotides: TGTGCCACCAGCAGAGTTCGGACTAGTAATGAGCAGTTCTTC. It specifies CATSRVRTSNEQFF.

V gene TRBV6-1 combines with J gene TRBJ1-6, with TRBD1 identical over 9 bases. CDR3 length equals 14 residues. The germline CDR1 and CDR2 sequences are MNHNS and SASEGT. The J segment lost 7 bases and the V segment lost 6 bases, leaving 4 bases of the junction unmatched. Here the CDR3 reads CASRRQGENSPLHF. DNA of the CDR3: TGTGCCAGCAGACGACAGGGGGAGAATTCACCCCTCCACTTT.

Concerning this clonotype itself: The junction does not match germline at one end; this may be a read error. The rearrangement joins TRBV4-1 to TRBJ2-7, with 12 bases aligning to TRBD2. The length of the CDR3 is 14 residues. CDR1 and CDR2 (germline): MGHRA, YSYEKL. The CDR3 nucleotides are TGCGCCTGCAGCCAAGGGACTAGCGGGTACGAGCAGTACTTC. Translation: CACSQGTSGYEQYF.

This chain's CDR3 is CASIERRDSPLHF. The DNA for the CDR3 is TGTGCCAGCATCGAAAGGCGGGATTCACCCCTCCACTTT. The rearrangement joins TRBV6-1 to TRBJ1-6, with D hard to call. The germline V gene encodes CDR1 MNHNS and CDR2 SASEGT. This CDR3 has 13 amino acids. V lost 7 bases and J 8 bases, leaving 12 bases between the germline ends.